This entry concerns a single T cell receptor (beta chain). This entry is derived from a study of cytomegalovirus exposure and HLA in healthy donors. The PCR had 60 Vbeta and 13 Jbeta primers. Data came from immunoSEQ multiplex PCR; TCRdb stores just in-frame clones and leaves some out. The profile shows more than 85,000 clones, 63% of them singletons. The CDR3 is 13 residues long. Germline V gives CDR1 SGHRS, CDR2 YFSETQ. The V and J ends lost 2 bases and 1 base respectively, with 5 bases between them. The donors (healthy individuals) were bone marrow donors. The material sequenced was PBMCs. This chain links TRBV5-1 with TRBJ2-3; D not resolved. This receptor was identified in a human donor in good health. CDR3 DNA sequence: TGCGCCAGCAGCTTCAGCGGCACAGATACGCAGTATTTT. Translation gives CASSFSGTDTQYF.